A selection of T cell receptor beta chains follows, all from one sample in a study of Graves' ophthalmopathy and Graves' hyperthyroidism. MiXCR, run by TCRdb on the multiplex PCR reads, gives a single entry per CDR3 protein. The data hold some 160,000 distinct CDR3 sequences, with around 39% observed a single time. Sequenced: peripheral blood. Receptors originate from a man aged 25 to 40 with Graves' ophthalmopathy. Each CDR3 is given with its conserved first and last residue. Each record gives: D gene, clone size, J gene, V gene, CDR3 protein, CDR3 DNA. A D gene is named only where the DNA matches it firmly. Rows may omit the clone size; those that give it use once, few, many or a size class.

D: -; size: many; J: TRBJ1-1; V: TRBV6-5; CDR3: CASSYSSGRNTEAFF; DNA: TGTGCCAGCAGTTACTCATCGGGTCGGAACACTGAAGCTTTCTTT
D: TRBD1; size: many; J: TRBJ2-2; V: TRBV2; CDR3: CASRKGETGQITGELFF; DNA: TGTGCCAGCAGAAAGGGAGAGACAGGGCAGATCACCGGGGAGCTGTTTTTT
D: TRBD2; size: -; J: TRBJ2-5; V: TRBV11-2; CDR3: CASSLGAGMETQYF; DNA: TGTGCCAGCAGCTTAGGAGCGGGAATGGAGACCCAGTACTTC
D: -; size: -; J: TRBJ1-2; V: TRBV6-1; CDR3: CASTRDRNYVYTF; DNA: TGTGCCAGCACCCGTGACCGAAACTATGTCTACACCTTC
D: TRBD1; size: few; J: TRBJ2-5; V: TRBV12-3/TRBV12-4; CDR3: CASREERTTGGSETQYF; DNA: TGTGCCAGCAGAGAAGAGAGAACGACAGGGGGCTCGGAGACCCAGTACTTC
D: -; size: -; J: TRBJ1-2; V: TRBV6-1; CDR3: CASSKEGWYGYTF; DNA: TGTGCCAGTTCAAAAGAGGGCTGGTATGGCTACACCTTC
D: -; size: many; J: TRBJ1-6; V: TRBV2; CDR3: CASSYTSPLHF; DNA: TGTGCCAGCAGTTACACGTCACCCCTCCACTTT
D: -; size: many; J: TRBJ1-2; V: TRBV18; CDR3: CASSPLASGTDNGYTF; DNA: TGTGCCAGCTCACCACTCGCAAGCGGGACTGATAATGGCTACACCTTC
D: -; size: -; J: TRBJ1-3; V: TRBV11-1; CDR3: CASSLSPGAVSGNTIYF; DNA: TGTGCCAGCAGCTTAAGCCCAGGGGCGGTCTCTGGAAACACCATATATTTT
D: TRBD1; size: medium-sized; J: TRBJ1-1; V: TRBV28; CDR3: CASSLVGTATSMNTEAFF; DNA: TGTGCCAGCAGTTTGGTCGGGACAGCTACTTCCATGAACACTGAAGCTTTCTTT
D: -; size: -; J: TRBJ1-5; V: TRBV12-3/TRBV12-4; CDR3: CASSYRQVRIQPQHF; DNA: TGTGCCAGCAGTTACCGACAGGTACGAATTCAGCCCCAGCATTTT
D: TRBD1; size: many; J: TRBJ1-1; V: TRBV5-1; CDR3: CASSGDRGVSKAFF; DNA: TGCGCCAGCAGCGGGGACAGGGGGGTCAGTAAGGCTTTCTTT
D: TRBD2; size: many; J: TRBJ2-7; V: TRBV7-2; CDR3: CASSPLAGGGEQYF; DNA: TGTGCCAGCAGCCCACTAGCGGGAGGGGGGGAGCAGTACTTC
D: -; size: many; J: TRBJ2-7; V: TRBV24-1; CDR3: CATSVEAESDYEQYF; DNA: TGTGCCACCAGTGTAGAAGCGGAGTCCGACTACGAGCAGTACTTC
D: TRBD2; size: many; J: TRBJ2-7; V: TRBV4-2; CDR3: CASSQEGSGSSYEQYF; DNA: TGTGCCAGCAGCCAAGAGGGGAGCGGGAGCTCCTACGAGCAGTACTTC
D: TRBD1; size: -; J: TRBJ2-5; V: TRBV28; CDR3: CASSFANRGPGQETQYF; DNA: TGTGCCAGCAGTTTCGCGAACAGGGGGCCTGGCCAAGAGACCCAGTACTTC
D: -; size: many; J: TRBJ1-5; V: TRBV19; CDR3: CASTLGQSGQPQHF; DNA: TGTGCCAGTACCCTCGGGCAATCTGGGCAGCCCCAGCATTTT
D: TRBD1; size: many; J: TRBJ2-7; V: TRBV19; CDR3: CASSPLTGGGFDEQYF; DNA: TGTGCCAGTAGTCCCCTGACAGGGGGAGGCTTCGACGAGCAGTACTTC
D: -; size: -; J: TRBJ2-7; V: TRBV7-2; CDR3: CASSSRQSYEQYF; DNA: TGTGCCAGCAGCTCTAGACAGTCCTACGAGCAGTACTTC
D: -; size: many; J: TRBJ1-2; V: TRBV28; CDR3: CASSRAGISTIGYTF; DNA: TGTGCCAGCAGTCGCGCAGGGATTTCGACTATCGGCTACACCTTC
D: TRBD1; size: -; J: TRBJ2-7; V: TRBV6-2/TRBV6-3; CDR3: CASSLPDWTGEAYEQYF; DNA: TGTGCCAGCAGTCTCCCGGATTGGACAGGGGAGGCCTACGAGCAGTACTTC
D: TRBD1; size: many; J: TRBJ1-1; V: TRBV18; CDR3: CASSPDRFLTAFF; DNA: TGTGCCAGCTCACCGGACAGGTTTTTGACTGCTTTCTTT
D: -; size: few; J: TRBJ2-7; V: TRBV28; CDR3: CASSFDRTPILAYEQYF; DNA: TGTGCCAGCAGTTTTGACAGGACCCCAATCCTAGCCTACGAGCAGTACTTC
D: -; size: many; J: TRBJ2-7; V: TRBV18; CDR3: CASSAGAMISYEQYF; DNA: TGTGCCAGCTCAGCAGGGGCGATGATATCCTACGAGCAGTACTTC
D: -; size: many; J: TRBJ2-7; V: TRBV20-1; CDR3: CSASLRPGQPQGEQYF; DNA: TGCAGTGCTAGTCTTCGGCCTGGACAGCCTCAGGGAGAGCAGTACTTC